The clone carrying this T cell receptor (beta chain) appeared a few times. The ends were cut back, 0 bases at V and 4 bases at J, with 21 bases in the middle. Germline V lookup: CDR1 DFQATT, CDR2 SNEGSKA (reference sequence). The CDR3 is 17 amino acids. TCRdb itself ran the RT-PCR reads through MiXCR, one entry per CDR3 protein. The data show about 680,000 distinct CDR3 sequences, with about 14% seen just once and 3% to 4.5% held by the top ten. The sequenced sample was memory CD4+ T cells from blood. The V gene is TRBV20-1, the J gene TRBJ1-1, with D maybe TRBD1 (6 bases). The TCR originated in a female donor in good health, serving as a healthy control. CDR3 DNA: TGCAGTGCTAGAGATCGGGAACAGGGATCTTGGAGCACTGAAGCTTTCTTT. This translates into CSARDREQGSWSTEAFF.